This T cell receptor (beta chain) was retrieved from a study of blood T cell repertoires in COVID-19 (dated by TCRdb to the early 2020s). Regarding the research as a whole: Samples from collaborators originated in the United States, Italy and Spain and spanned both the acute and convalescent phases of COVID-19. The prospective study material was composed of cDNA or gDNA derived from T cells, B-cell-depleted T cells, or PBMCs. Deeply sampled blood TCRbeta repertoires from subjects exposed to, actively infected with, or recovered from COVID-19 were included in the dataset. The repertoires were released in a freely available public database intended as a resource for research on the immune response to SARS-CoV-2. The samples were drawn from two sources: the first 160 participants of the ongoing ImmuneRACE study, and 950 to 1,500 subjects contributed by 6 global collaborators. Sample metadata almost always included a de-identified subject ID, COVID-19 status, age in years and sex. Where available, HLA class I and class II types were taken from metadata supplied by the sample provider and were not determined by assay-based typing.

TCRbeta CDR3 regions were amplified from genomic DNA using the immunoSEQ Assay, a bias-controlled multiplex PCR. Per the source publication's procedure: The number of nucleated cells in each sample was estimated from the amplification of reference gene primers within the assay. To quantify the absolute abundance of each unique TCRbeta CDR3 rearrangement, sequence reads were collapsed and filtered. For each sample, productive Simpson clonality was calculated by taking the square root of Simpson's diversity index across productive rearrangements. TCRdb took this table from immuneACCESS and kept in-frame rearrangements with V and J called. Such tables lack part of the clones; where checked against another copy, unresolved V genes explain under half of the gap, and the rest is unexplained. That table gives V, J and clone size, and the DNA gave D and trimming. The sample contains some 260,000 clones, 70% to 85% of them found a single time. The ten largest clonotypes hold 3% to 3.5% of the sample.

The collaborating institutions used their own protocols to collect whole blood in K2EDTA tubes. For TCRbeta analysis, collaborators shipped samples in one of three forms: frozen whole blood, isolated PBMCs, or DNA extracted from either of those sample types. CDR1 LNHDA and CDR2 SQIVND were looked up in the germline V gene (reference sequence). Including cysteine and phenylalanine, the CDR3 has 14 amino acids. The only DNA kept is the CDR3, 42 bases in frame from the first base. V ends up 2 bases short and J 6 bases short, with an unmatched junction base count of 6. Findings and caveats that apply to the study as a whole: The quantity of clinical and demographic metadata differed by source and by participant and was supplied without curation.

This clone has just a few counts. Which antigen it targets is not known. Per-nucleotide qualities are absent, and no much larger clonotype sits a single base away. The sequence was obtained from a woman aged 80 or over with acute or convalescent COVID-19. The V gene is TRBV19 and the J gene is TRBJ1-2; the central 7 bases match TRBD1. Sequencing was performed on peripheral blood. The bases read TGTGCCAGTAGTATAAACAGGGGTTATGATGGCTACACCTTC. It encodes CASSINRGYDGYTF.